Listed below are T cell receptor beta chains from one sample, sequenced in a study of T cells after yellow fever vaccination. TCRdb recomputed calls from the 5' RACE reads with MiXCR, one row per CDR3 protein. The sample has about 400,000 distinct CDR3 sequences; around 6.4% are singletons. The source material was PBMCs, sampled 5 days after the yellow fever booster vaccination. These receptors were taken from a man aged 30 to 39 who received the YFV17D yellow fever vaccine. The CDR3 runs from the conserved cysteine through the conserved F or W.

j_gene: TRBJ1-4; v_gene: TRBV12-3/TRBV12-4; CDR3aa: CASSLGVGLLFF
j_gene: TRBJ1-2; v_gene: TRBV12-3/TRBV12-4; CDR3aa: CASSFGTGGYTF
j_gene: TRBJ2-7; v_gene: TRBV19; CDR3aa: CASSVTKGQGSNEQYF
j_gene: TRBJ2-1; v_gene: TRBV7-6; CDR3aa: CASSSGGGRNEQFF
j_gene: TRBJ1-1; v_gene: TRBV28; CDR3aa: CASSSSRRDTEAFF
j_gene: TRBJ2-7; v_gene: TRBV7-2; CDR3aa: CASSKRSSRDEQYF
j_gene: TRBJ2-5; v_gene: TRBV9; CDR3aa: CASSAPSPGETQYF
j_gene: TRBJ2-7; v_gene: TRBV6-1; CDR3aa: CASSGMGGYEQYF
j_gene: TRBJ2-1; v_gene: TRBV29-1; CDR3aa: CSVEDQTGVTRPMGEQFF
j_gene: TRBJ2-3; v_gene: TRBV4-2; CDR3aa: CASSQGGSGRDTQYF
j_gene: TRBJ2-3; v_gene: TRBV11-2; CDR3aa: CASSLVDTQYF
j_gene: TRBJ2-2; v_gene: TRBV12-3/TRBV12-4; CDR3aa: CASSAQDTGELFF
j_gene: TRBJ2-2; v_gene: TRBV2; CDR3aa: CASSIDRVNTGELFF
j_gene: TRBJ2-5; v_gene: TRBV20-1; CDR3aa: CSAQTGGGETQYF
j_gene: TRBJ2-3; v_gene: TRBV5-8; CDR3aa: CASSPSAGTRNTQYF
j_gene: TRBJ2-2; v_gene: TRBV4-2; CDR3aa: CASSQEIGGYTGELFF
j_gene: TRBJ2-3; v_gene: TRBV7-6; CDR3aa: CASSPMTGRTDTQYF
j_gene: TRBJ2-3; v_gene: TRBV7-9; CDR3aa: CASSSRTGGPNDTQYF
j_gene: TRBJ2-4; v_gene: TRBV29-1; CDR3aa: CSVLTPPAKNIQYF
j_gene: TRBJ2-7; v_gene: TRBV11-2; CDR3aa: CASSSPPGHGGADYEQYF
j_gene: TRBJ1-5; v_gene: TRBV20-1; CDR3aa: CSLEERSNQPQHF
j_gene: TRBJ1-1; v_gene: TRBV20-1; CDR3aa: CSASRGPEAFF
j_gene: TRBJ2-7; v_gene: TRBV7-2; CDR3aa: CASSQEASLGREQYF
j_gene: TRBJ2-7; v_gene: TRBV5-4; CDR3aa: CASSLVGGQNTYEQYF
j_gene: TRBJ2-3; v_gene: TRBV7-2; CDR3aa: CASSLASGAGLNTQYF